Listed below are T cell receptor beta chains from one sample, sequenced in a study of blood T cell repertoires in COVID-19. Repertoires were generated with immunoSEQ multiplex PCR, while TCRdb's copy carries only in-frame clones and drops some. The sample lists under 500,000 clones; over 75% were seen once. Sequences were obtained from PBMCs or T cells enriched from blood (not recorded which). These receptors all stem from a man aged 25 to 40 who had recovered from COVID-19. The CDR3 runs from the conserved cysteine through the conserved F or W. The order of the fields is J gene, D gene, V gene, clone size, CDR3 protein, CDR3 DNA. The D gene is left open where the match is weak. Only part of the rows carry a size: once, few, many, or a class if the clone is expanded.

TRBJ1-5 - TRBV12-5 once CASGLLIAPGLNQPQHF TGTGCTAGTGGTTTGCTGATCGCCCCAGGCCTTAATCAGCCCCAGCATTTT
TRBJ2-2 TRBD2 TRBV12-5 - CASGLAPSGMGHTGELFF TGTGCTAGTGGTTTGGCTCCTAGCGGGATGGGGCACACCGGGGAGCTGTTTTTT
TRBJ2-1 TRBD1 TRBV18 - CASSPTPGQGFYNEQFF TGTGCCAGCTCACCGACCCCGGGACAGGGATTTTACAATGAGCAGTTCTTC
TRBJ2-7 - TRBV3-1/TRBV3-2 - CASSQDGPGGQYF TGTGCCAGCAGCCAAGACGGACCCGGGGGGCAGTACTTC
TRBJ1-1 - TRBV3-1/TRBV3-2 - CASSPGVGEAFF TGTGCCAGCAGCCCGGGGGTGGGTGAAGCTTTCTTT
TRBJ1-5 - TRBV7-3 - CASSSDGGSPQRF TGTGCCAGCAGTTCGGACGGAGGATCGCCCCAGCGTTTT
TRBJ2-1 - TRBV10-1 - CASSDRATYNEQFF TGCGCCAGCAGTGACAGGGCGACCTACAATGAGCAGTTCTTC
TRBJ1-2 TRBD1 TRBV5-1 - CASRSRTGGLKANYGYTF TGCGCCAGCAGGTCCCGGACAGGGGGCCTAAAAGCTAACTATGGCTACACCTTC
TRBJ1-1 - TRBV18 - CASSPNELNTEAFF TGTGCCAGCTCACCCAACGAGCTGAACACTGAAGCTTTCTTT
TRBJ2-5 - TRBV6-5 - CASSQGTKETQYF TGTGCCAGCAGCCAGGGAACGAAAGAGACCCAGTACTTC
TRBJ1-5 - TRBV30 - CASGGNQPQHF TGTGCCAGCGGGGGGAATCAGCCCCAGCATTTT
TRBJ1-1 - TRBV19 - CASSSPAGRTEAFF TGTGCCAGTAGTTCACCCGCAGGGCGCACTGAAGCTTTCTTT
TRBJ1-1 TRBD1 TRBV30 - CAWNLRGYTEAFF TGTGCCTGGAACCTCAGGGGGTACACTGAAGCTTTCTTT
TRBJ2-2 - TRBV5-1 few CASSLRTDTGELFF TGCGCCAGCAGCTTAAGGACAGACACCGGGGAGCTGTTTTTT
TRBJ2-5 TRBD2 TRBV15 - CATSKGLAQETQYF TGTGCCACCAGCAAAGGACTAGCCCAAGAGACCCAGTACTTC
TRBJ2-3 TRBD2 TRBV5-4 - CASSVGRGGRADTQYF TGTGCCAGCAGTGTGGGCCGAGGCGGGAGAGCAGATACGCAGTATTTT
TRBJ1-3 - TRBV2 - CASQRFSGNTIYF TGTGCCAGCCAACGGTTCTCTGGAAACACCATATATTTT
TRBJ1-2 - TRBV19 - CASRTTAMGHNYGYTF TGTGCCAGTAGGACCACAGCGATGGGGCATAACTATGGCTACACCTTC
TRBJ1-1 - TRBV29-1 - CSVEIVGGTEAFF TGCAGCGTTGAGATTGTGGGGGGAACTGAAGCTTTCTTT
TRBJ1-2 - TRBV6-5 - CASSYSTEAPGYTF TGTGCCAGCAGTTACTCGACGGAGGCCCCTGGCTACACCTTC
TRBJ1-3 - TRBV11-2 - CASSLAGVTGNTIYF TGTGCCAGCAGCTTAGCCGGGGTAACTGGAAACACCATATATTTT
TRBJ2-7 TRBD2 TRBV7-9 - CASSFTSGRFHEQYF TGTGCCAGCAGCTTTACCAGCGGGAGGTTCCACGAGCAGTACTTC
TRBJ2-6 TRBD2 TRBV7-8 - CASSLLLAGSGANVLTF TGTGCCAGCAGCTTACTTCTAGCGGGGTCTGGGGCCAACGTCCTGACTTTC
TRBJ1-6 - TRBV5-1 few CASSRGGGSSPLHF TGCGCCAGCAGCCGGGGGGGCGGTAGTTCACCCCTCCACTTT
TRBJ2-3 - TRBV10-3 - CAISPNFQLADTQYF TGTGCCATCAGTCCGAACTTCCAACTCGCAGATACGCAGTATTTT
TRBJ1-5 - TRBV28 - CASIWGGNNQPQHF TGTGCCAGCATTTGGGGGGGGAACAATCAGCCCCAGCATTTT
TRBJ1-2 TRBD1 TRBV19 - CASSPGTGGFYTF TGTGCCAGTAGTCCCGGGACAGGGGGTTTCTACACCTTC
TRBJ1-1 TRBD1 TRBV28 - CASSLQTGPSLTEAFF TGTGCCAGCAGTTTGCAGACAGGGCCGAGCCTCACTGAAGCTTTCTTT
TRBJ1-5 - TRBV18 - CASSPTEDQPQHF TGTGCCAGCTCACCGACAGAGGATCAGCCCCAGCATTTT
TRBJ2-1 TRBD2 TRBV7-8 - CASSLGVAGGLRNEQFF TGTGCCAGCAGCTTAGGGGTAGCGGGAGGCCTCAGGAATGAGCAGTTCTTC
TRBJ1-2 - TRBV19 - CASSAGIPIRGYTF TGTGCCAGTAGTGCGGGCATCCCAATACGTGGCTACACCTTC
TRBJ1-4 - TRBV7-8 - CASSRTGINEKLFF TGTGCCAGCAGCCGCACAGGGATTAATGAAAAACTGTTTTTT
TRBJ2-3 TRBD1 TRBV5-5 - CASRGGTGGNIRTDTQYF TGTGCCAGCAGGGGTGGGACAGGGGGGAACATCCGCACAGATACGCAGTATTTT
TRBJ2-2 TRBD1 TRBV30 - CAWQTGAYTGELFF TGTGCCTGGCAGACAGGGGCGTACACCGGGGAGCTGTTTTTT
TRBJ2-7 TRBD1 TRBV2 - CASSLQGYEQYF TGTGCCAGCAGTTTACAGGGGTACGAGCAGTACTTC
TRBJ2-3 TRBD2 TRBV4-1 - CASSPGVGLANTDTQYF TGCGCCAGCAGCCCTGGGGTCGGACTAGCGAACACAGATACGCAGTATTTT
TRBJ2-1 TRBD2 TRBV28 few CASSLSQREGNEQFF TGTGCCAGCAGTTTATCCCAGCGGGAGGGCAATGAGCAGTTCTTC
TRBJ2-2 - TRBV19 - CASSTPWNTGELFF TGTGCCAGTAGTACCCCTTGGAACACCGGGGAGCTGTTTTTT
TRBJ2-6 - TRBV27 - CASSLLASGANVLTF TGTGCCAGCAGTTTATTAGCCTCTGGGGCCAACGTCCTGACTTTC
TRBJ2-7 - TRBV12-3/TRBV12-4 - CASSFLHEQYF TGTGCCAGCAGTTTTCTCCACGAGCAGTACTTC
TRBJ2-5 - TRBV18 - CASSPLEQETQYF TGTGCCAGCTCACCACTAGAGCAAGAGACCCAGTACTTC
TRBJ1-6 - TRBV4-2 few CASSQGGEGNGLYNSPLHF TGTGCCAGCAGCCAAGGAGGGGAGGGGAACGGGCTCTATAATTCACCCCTCCACTTT
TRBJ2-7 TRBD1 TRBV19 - CASSIGTGKGYEQYF TGTGCCAGTAGTATAGGGACAGGGAAAGGCTACGAGCAGTACTTC
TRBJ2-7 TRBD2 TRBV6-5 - CASRSAGGPGEQYF TGTGCCAGCCGTTCAGCGGGAGGGCCTGGCGAGCAGTACTTC
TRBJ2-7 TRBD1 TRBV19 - CASSYRRQGSEQYF TGTGCCAGTAGTTACCGGAGACAGGGTTCCGAGCAGTACTTC
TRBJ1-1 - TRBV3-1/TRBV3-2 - CASSQDGEGIFTEAFF TGTGCCAGCAGCCAAGATGGGGAGGGTATCTTCACTGAAGCTTTCTTT
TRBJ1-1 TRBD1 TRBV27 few CASNSQGGHNTEAFF TGTGCCAGCAACTCCCAGGGGGGCCACAACACTGAAGCTTTCTTT
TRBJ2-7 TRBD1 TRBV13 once CASSFEQGARLPYF TGTGCCAGCAGCTTCGAACAGGGGGCGCGTCTTCCGTACTTC
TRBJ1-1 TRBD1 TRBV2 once CASSDRTGRSEAFF TGTGCCAGCAGTGATCGGACAGGGCGGTCTGAAGCTTTCTTT
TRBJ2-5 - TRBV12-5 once CASGLSRETQYF TGTGCTAGTGGTTTGTCCAGGGAGACCCAGTACTTC
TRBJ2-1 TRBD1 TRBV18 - CASSSRLRDSSYNEQFF TGTGCCAGCTCATCCAGACTCAGGGACAGCTCCTACAATGAGCAGTTCTTC
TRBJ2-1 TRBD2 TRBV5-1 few CASSLDLLAGGNNEQFF TGCGCCAGCAGCTTGGATCTCCTCGCGGGAGGGAACAATGAGCAGTTCTTC
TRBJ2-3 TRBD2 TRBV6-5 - CAISSGSLADTQYF TGTGCCATTTCTAGCGGGAGTTTGGCAGATACGCAGTATTTT
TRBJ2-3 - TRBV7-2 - CASSADRTTGTDTQYF TGTGCCAGCAGCGCCGATAGGACAACCGGGACAGATACGCAGTATTTT
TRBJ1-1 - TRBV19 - CASSIGRDTEAFF TGTGCCAGTAGTATAGGGAGGGACACTGAAGCTTTCTTT
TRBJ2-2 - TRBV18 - CASAIGVNTGELFF TGTGCCAGCGCGATAGGGGTGAACACCGGGGAGCTGTTTTTT
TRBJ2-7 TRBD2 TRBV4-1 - CASSHGSTSGYEQYF TGCGCCAGCAGCCACGGTTCGACTAGCGGTTACGAGCAGTACTTC
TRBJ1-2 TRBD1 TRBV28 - CASSWRDSLTYGYTF TGTGCCAGCAGTTGGAGGGACAGTCTTACCTATGGCTACACCTTC
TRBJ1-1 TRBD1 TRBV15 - CATSSFDTGANTEAFF TGTGCCACCAGCAGCTTTGATACAGGGGCGAACACTGAAGCTTTCTTT
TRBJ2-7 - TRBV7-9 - CASSLLTTSSYEQYF TGTGCCAGCAGCTTACTGACAACTAGCTCCTACGAGCAGTACTTC